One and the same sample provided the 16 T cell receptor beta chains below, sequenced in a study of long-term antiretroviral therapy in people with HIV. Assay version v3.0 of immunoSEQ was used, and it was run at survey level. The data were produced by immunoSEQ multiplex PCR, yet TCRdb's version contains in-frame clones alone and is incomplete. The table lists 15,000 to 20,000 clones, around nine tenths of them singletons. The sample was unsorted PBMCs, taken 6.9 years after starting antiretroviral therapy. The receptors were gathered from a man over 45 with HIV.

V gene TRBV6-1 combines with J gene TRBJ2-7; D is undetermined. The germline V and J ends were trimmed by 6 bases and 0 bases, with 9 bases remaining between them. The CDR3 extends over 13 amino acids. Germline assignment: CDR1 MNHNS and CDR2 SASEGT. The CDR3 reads CASRTLSSYEQYF. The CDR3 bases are TGTGCCAGCAGGACACTGAGCTCCTACGAGCAGTACTTC.

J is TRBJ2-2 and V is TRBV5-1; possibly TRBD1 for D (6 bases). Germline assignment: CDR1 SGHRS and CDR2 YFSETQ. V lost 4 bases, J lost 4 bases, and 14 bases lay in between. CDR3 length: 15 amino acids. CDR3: CASSPGTRVTGELFF. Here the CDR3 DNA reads TGCGCCAGCAGCCCCGGGACAAGGGTCACCGGGGAGCTGTTTTTT.

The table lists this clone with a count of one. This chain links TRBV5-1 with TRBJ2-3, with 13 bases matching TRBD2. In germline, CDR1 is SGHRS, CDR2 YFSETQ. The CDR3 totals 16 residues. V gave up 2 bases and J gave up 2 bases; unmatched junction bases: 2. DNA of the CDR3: TGCGCCAGCAGCTTTGGGACTAGCGGGAACACAGATACGCAGTATTTT. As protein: CASSFGTSGNTDTQYF.

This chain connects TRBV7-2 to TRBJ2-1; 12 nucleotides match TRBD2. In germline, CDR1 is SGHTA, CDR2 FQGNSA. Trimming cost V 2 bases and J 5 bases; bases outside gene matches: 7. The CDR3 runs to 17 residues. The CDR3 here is CASSLWLAGGSHNEQFF. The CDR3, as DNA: TGTGCCAGCAGCTTATGGCTAGCGGGAGGGTCGCACAATGAGCAGTTCTTC.

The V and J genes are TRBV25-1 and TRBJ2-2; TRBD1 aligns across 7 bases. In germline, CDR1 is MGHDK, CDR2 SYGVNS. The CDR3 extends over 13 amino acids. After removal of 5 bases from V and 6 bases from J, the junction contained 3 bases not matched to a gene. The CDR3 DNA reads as TGTGCCAGCAGTAAAAGGGGGCCCGGGGAGCTGTTTTTT. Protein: CASSKRGPGELFF.

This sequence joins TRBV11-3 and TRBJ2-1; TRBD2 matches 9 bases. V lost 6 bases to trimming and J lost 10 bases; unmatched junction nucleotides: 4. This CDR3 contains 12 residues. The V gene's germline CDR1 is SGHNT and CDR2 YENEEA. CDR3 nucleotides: TGTGCCAGCAGGGAAGCGGGAGGAGAGCAGTTCTTC. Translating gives CASREAGGEQFF.

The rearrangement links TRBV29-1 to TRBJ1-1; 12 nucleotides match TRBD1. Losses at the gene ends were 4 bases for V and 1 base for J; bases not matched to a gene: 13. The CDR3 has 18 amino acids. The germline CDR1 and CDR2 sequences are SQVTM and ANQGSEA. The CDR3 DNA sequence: TGCAGCGTTGTAGGGACAGGGGGCCGTTCGGGAGGGAACACTGAAGCTTTCTTT. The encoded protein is CSVVGTGGRSGGNTEAFF.

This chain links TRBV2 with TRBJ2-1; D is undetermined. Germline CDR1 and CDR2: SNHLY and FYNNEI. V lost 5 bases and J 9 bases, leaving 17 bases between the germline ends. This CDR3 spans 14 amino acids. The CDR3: CASSTLAYNSEQFF. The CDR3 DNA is TGTGCCAGCAGTACCCTGGCCTACAATAGTGAGCAGTTCTTC.

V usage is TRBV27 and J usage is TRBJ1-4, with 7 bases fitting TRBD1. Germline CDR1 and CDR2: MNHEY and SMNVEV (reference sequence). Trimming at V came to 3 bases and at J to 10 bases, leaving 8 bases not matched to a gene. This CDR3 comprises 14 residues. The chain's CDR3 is CASSFPGTAGKLFF. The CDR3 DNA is TGTGCCAGCAGTTTCCCGGGGACAGCTGGAAAACTGTTTTTT.

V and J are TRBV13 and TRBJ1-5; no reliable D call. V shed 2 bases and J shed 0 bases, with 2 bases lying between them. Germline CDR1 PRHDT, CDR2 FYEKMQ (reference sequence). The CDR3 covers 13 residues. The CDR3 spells CASSLSSNQPQHF. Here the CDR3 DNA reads TGTGCCAGCAGCTTATCTAGCAATCAGCCCCAGCATTTT.

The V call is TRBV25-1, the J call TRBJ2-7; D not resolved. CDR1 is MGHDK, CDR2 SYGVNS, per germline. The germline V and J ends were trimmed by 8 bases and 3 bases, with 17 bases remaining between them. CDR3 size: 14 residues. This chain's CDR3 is CASAPGLLSYEQYF. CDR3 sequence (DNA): TGTGCCAGCGCTCCGGGTCTATTAAGCTACGAGCAGTACTTC.

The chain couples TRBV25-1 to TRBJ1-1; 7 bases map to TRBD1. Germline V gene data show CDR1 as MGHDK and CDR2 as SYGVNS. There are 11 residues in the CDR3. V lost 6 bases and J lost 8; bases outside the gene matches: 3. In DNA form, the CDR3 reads TGTGCCAGCAGGGGACAGACAGAAGCTTTCTTT. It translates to CASRGQTEAFF.

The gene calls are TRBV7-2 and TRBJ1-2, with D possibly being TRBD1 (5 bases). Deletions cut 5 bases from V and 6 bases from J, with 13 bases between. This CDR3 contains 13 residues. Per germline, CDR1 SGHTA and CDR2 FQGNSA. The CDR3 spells CASSPRGVDGYTF. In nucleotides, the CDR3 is TGTGCCAGCAGCCCTCGGGGGGTCGATGGCTACACCTTC.

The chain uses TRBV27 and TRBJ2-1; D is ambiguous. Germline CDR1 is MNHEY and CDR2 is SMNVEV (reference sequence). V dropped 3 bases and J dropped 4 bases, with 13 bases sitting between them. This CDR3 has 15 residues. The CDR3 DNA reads TGTGCCAGCAGTTTTGCCCCTATAGTTTACAATGAGCAGTTCTTC. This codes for CASSFAPIVYNEQFF.

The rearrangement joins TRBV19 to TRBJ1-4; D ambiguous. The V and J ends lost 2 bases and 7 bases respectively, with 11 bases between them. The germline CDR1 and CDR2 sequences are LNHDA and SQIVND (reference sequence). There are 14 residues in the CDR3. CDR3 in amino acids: CASSITGLREKLFF. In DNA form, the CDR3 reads TGTGCCAGTAGTATAACCGGGCTACGTGAAAAACTGTTTTTT.

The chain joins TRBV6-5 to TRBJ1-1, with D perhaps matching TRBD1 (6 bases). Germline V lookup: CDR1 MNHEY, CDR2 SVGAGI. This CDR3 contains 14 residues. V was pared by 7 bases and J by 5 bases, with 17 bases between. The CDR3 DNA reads TGTGCCAGCAATCGACAGGATGGATGGACTGAAGCTTTCTTT. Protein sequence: CASNRQDGWTEAFF.